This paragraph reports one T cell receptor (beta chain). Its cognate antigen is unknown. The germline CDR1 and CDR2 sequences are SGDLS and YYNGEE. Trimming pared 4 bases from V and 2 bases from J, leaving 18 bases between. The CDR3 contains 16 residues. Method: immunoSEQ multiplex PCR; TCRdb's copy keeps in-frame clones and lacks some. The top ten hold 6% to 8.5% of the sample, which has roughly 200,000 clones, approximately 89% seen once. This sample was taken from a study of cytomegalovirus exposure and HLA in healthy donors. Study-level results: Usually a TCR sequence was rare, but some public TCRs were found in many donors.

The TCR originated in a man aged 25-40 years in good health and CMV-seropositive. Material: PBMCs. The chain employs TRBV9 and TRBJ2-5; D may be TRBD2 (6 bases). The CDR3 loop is CASSPTFDGGQETQYF. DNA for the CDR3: TGTGCCAGCAGCCCCACATTCGATGGGGGGCAAGAGACCCAGTACTTC. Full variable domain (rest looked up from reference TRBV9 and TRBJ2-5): DSGVTQTPKHLITATGQRVTLRCSPRSGDLSVYWYQQSLDQGLQFLIQYYNGEERAKGNILERFSAQQFPDLHSELNLSSLELGDSALYFCASSPTFDGGQETQYFGPGTRLLVL.